This T cell receptor beta chain was retrieved from a study of T-cell reconstitution after alpha-beta-depleted transplantation in children. The germline gives CDR1 DFQATT, CDR2 SNEGSKA (reference sequence). The CDR3 is made up of 16 amino acids. Trimming cost V 6 bases and J 4 bases; bases outside gene matches: 14. During its preparation, the TCRbeta library received unique molecular identifiers. TCRdb ran MiXCR on the PCR reads and lists one entry per CDR3 protein. Among 500,000 to 650,000 distinct CDR3 sequences listed, 13% were seen once. The specimen comprised PBMCs, mostly from graft donor cells, sampled 360 days after TCRalphabeta/CD19-depleted stem cell transplant. The gene calls are TRBV20-1 and TRBJ2-2; 7 nucleotides match TRBD2. The clonotype comes from a male patient between 10 and 17 years old who had a stem cell transplant for acute myeloid leukemia, so the T cells may come from the graft donor. The CDR3 DNA reads as TGCAGTGCCCCACCCCTTACGGGAGGAAGCACCGGGGAGCTGTTTTTT. Translating it yields CSAPPLTGGSTGELFF.